Below are 4 T cell receptor beta chains sequenced from a single sample in a study of blood T cells in healthy people across ages (dated by TCRdb to between 2014 and 2017). The library was made by 5' RACE. Instrument used: Illumina HiSeq 2500. A second PCR of about 6 to 11 cycles was performed with a sample-barcoded 5' primer and a J-beta primer mix. Starting from the raw public reads, TCRdb applied fastp trimming at Q25, assembled clones with MiXCR and retained in-frame beta chains. Each entry is one CDR3 protein sequence, shown with its most common DNA and genes. This sample lists about 1.6 million distinct CDR3 sequences; almost 35% were detected once. The ten top clones hold 10% to 12% of the sample. Sequencing input: blood. The receptor set was obtained from a young woman in good health.

This chain connects TRBV6-2 or TRBV6-3 to TRBJ1-1; possible D gene TRBD1, 6 bases. This CDR3 comprises 17 residues. Trimming took off 5 bases at V and 0 bases at J, with 19 bases between the two ends. Per germline, CDR1 MNHEY and CDR2 SVGEGT. The CDR3 is CASSRRGTKAMNTEAFF. For the CDR3, the DNA is TGTGCCAGCAGTAGAAGGGGGACTAAAGCCATGAACACTGAAGCTTTCTTT.

In its sample, this clonotype was seen many times. The chain links TRBV6-2 or TRBV6-3 to TRBJ2-7, with 9 bases matching TRBD1. After removal of 1 base from V and 0 bases from J, the junction contained 7 bases not matched to a gene. From germline, CDR1 is MNHEY and CDR2 SVGEGT. CDR3 length: 17 amino acids. The CDR3 is CASSYLLGDRASYEQYF. In DNA, the CDR3 is TGTGCCAGCAGTTACTTGCTCGGGGACAGGGCCTCCTACGAGCAGTACTTC.

The chain recombines TRBV5-1 with TRBJ2-3, with 11 positions matching TRBD2. Germline-derived CDR1 and CDR2 are SGHRS and YFSETQ. The length of the CDR3 is 16 residues. V trimming: 0 bases; J trimming: 7 bases; junction bases outside the gene matches: 7. The CDR3 DNA sequence: TGCGCCAGCAGCTTGGAGGCTAGCGGGAGGATAAATACGCAGTATTTT. Its translation is CASSLEASGRINTQYF.

This clonotype was counted only a few times. The rearrangement joins TRBV3-1 to TRBJ2-1, with 9 bases identical to TRBD2. Germline CDR1 reads LGHDT; CDR2 reads YNNKEL (reference sequence). V shed 1 base and J 7 bases; nucleotides not matched to a gene: 11. CDR3 length: 17 residues. The CDR3 nucleotides are TGTGCCAGCAGCCAAGGACTAGCGGCACAAAATACGAATGAGCAGTTCTTC. As protein: CASSQGLAAQNTNEQFF.